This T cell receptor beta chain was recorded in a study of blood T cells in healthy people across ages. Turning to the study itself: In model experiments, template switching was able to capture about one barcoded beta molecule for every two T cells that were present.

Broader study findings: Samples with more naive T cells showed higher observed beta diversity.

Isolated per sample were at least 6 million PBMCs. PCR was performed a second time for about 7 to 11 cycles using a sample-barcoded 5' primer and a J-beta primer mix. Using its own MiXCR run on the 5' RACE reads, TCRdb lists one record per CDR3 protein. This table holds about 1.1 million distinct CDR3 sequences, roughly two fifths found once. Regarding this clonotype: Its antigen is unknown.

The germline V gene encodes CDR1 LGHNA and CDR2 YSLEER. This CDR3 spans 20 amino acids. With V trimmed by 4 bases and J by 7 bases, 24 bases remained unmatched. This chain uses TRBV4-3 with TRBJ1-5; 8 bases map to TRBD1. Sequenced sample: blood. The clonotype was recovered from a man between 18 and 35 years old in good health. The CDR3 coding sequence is TGCGCCAGCAGCCCTAAATTGGTCCACTCCGAGGACAGGGTGGGCCAGCCCCAGCATTTT. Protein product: CASSPKLVHSEDRVGQPQHF.